The present entry profiles one TCR beta chain with its context. Measured with immunoSEQ multiplex PCR; TCRdb has only the in-frame clones, and not every one. The sample has 100,000 or so clones; 80% to 90% are singletons. The data belong to a study of T cell responses to AZD1222 COVID-19 vaccine. Germline loops: CDR1 SEHNR, CDR2 FQNEAQ (reference sequence). V gave up 5 bases and J gave up 0 bases, with 13 bases separating them. The CDR3 contains 15 residues. The genes are TRBV7-9 and TRBJ1-1; possible D gene TRBD1, 6 bases. Sequencing was performed on peripheral blood, taken on day 0 of AZD1222 vaccination. This clonotype was obtained from an adult in good health. CDR3 in DNA: TGTGCCAGCAGCCCACGACAGGAGATGAACACTGAAGCTTTCTTT. Translated, it gives CASSPRQEMNTEAFF.